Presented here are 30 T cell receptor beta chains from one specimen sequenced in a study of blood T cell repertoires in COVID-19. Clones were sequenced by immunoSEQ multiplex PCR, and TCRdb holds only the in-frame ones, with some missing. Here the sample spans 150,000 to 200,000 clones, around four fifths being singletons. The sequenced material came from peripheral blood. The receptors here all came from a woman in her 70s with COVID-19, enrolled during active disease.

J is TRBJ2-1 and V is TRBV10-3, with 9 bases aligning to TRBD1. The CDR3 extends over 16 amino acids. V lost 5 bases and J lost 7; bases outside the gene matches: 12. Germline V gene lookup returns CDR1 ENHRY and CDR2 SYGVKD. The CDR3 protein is CAISPRTGVVKNEQFF. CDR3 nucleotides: TGTGCCATCAGTCCGAGGACAGGGGTGGTGAAAAATGAGCAGTTCTTC.

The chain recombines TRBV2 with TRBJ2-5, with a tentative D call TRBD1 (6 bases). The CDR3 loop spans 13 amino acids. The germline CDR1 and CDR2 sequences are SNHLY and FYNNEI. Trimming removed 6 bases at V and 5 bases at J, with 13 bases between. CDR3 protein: CASRQGLGETQYF. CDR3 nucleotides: TGTGCCAGCAGGCAGGGGCTGGGGGAGACCCAGTACTTC.

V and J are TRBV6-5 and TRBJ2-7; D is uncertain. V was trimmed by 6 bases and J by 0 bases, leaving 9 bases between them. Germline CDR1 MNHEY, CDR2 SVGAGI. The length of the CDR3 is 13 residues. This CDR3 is CASRYQISYEQYF. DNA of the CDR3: TGTGCCAGCAGGTATCAGATCTCCTACGAGCAGTACTTC.

As DNA, the CDR3 is TGTGCCAGCAGTTACGAGGGAAGGCCCGGGGAGCTGTTTTTT. It translates to CASSYEGRPGELFF. The genes are TRBV6-2 or TRBV6-3 and TRBJ2-2; possible D gene TRBD2, 5 bases. Trimming left V 2 bases short and J 6 bases short, with 10 bases between. The CDR3 is 14 residues long. Germline CDR1 and CDR2: MNHEY and SVGEGT.

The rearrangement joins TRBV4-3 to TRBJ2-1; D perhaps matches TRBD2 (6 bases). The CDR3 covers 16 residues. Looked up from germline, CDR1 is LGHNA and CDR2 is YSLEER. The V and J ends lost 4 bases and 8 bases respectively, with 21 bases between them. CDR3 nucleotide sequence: TGCGCCAGCAGCCTCGGGGGATCTAGAGGAAGGGATGAGCAGTTCTTC. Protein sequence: CASSLGGSRGRDEQFF.

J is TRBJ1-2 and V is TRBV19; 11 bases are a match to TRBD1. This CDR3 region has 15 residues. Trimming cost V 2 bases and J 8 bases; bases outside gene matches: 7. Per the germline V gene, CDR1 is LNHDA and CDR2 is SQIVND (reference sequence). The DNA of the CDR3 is TGTGCCAGTAGTATACTGGGACAGGGGGTCGTGGGCTACACCTTC. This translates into CASSILGQGVVGYTF.

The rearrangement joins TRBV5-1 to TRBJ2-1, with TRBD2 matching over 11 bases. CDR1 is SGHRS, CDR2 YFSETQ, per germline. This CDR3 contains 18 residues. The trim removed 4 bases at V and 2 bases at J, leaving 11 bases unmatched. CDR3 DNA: TGCGCCAGCAGCCCGGCGGGTAGCGGGAGGGCCGCCTACAATGAGCAGTTCTTC. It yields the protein CASSPAGSGRAAYNEQFF.

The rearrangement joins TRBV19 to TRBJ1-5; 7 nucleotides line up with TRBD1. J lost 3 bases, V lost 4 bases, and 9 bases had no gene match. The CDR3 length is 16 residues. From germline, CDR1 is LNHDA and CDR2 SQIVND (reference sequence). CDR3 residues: CASSTTGQHFNQPQHF. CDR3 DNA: TGTGCCAGTAGTACCACGGGACAGCACTTCAATCAGCCCCAGCATTTT. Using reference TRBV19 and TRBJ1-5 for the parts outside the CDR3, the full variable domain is DGGITQSPKYLFRKEGQNVTLSCEQNLNHDAMYWYRQDPGQGLRLIYYSQIVNDFQKGDIAEGYSVSREKKESFPLTVTSAQKNPTAFYLCASSTTGQHFNQPQHFGDGTRLSIL.

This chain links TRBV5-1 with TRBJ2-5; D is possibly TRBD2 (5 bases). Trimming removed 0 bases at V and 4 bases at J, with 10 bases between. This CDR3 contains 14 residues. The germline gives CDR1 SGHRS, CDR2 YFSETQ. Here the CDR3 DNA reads TGCGCCAGCAGCTTGGCGGGGAGAGGAGAGACCCAGTACTTC. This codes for CASSLAGRGETQYF.

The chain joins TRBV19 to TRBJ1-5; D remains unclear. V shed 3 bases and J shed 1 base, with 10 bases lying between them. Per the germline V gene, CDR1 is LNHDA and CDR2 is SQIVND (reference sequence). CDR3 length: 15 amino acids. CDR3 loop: CASSIIPGSNQPQHF. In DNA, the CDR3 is TGTGCCAGTAGTATTATTCCGGGGAGCAATCAGCCCCAGCATTTT.

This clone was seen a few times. DNA of the CDR3: TGTGCCAGCACTCGGGGAGCGGGAGTTTACGAGCAGTACTTC. This translates into CASTRGAGVYEQYF. This chain joins TRBV6-5 and TRBJ2-7; TRBD2 agrees at 8 bases. The CDR3 extends over 14 amino acids. Per germline, CDR1 MNHEY and CDR2 SVGAGI. Trimming took 7 bases from V and 4 from J; bases not matched to a gene: 9.

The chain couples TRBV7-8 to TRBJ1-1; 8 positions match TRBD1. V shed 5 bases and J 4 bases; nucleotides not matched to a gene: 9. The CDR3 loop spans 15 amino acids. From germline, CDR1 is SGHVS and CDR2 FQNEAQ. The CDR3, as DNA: TGTGCCAGCAGCCTCAGACAGGGGAGACCCACTGAAGCTTTCTTT. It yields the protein CASSLRQGRPTEAFF.

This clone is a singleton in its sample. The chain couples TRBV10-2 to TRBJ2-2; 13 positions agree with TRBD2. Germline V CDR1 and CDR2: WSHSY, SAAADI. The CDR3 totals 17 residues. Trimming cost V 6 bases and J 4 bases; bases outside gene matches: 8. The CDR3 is CASRTSGRVVGTGELFF. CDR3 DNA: TGCGCCAGCAGAACTAGCGGGAGGGTGGTTGGCACCGGGGAGCTGTTTTTT.

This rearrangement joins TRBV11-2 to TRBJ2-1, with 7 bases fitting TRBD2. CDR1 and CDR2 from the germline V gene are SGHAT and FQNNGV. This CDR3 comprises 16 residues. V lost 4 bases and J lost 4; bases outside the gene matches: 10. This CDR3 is CASSSQAAGVYNEQFF. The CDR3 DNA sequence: TGTGCCAGCAGCTCGCAGGCGGCGGGAGTGTACAATGAGCAGTTCTTC.

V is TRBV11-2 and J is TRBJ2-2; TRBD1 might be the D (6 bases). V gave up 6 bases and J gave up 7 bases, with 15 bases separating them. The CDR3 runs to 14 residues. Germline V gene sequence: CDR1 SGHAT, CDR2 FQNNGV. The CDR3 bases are TGTGCCAGCAGGGACACCAGGGGATTCGGGGAGCTGTTTTTT. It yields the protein CASRDTRGFGELFF.

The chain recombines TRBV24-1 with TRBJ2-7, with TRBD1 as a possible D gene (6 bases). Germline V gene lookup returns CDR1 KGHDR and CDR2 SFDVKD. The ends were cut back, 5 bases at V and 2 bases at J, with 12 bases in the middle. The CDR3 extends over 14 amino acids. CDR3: CATSARWGPYEQYF. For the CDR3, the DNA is TGTGCCACCAGTGCCCGGTGGGGGCCCTACGAGCAGTACTTC.

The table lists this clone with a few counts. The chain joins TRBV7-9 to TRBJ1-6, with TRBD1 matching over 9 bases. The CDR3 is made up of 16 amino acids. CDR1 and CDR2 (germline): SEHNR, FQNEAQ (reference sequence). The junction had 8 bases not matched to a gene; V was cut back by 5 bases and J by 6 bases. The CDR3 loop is CASSPQGAAGNSPLHF. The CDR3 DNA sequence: TGTGCCAGCAGCCCACAGGGGGCCGCCGGTAATTCACCCCTCCACTTT.

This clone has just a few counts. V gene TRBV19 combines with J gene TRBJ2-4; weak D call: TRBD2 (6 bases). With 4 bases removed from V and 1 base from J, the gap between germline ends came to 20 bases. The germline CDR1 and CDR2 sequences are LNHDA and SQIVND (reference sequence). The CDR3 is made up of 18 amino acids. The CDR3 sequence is CASSNRELYKAAKNIQYF. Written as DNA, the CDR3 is TGTGCCAGTAGTAACCGGGAGTTGTATAAAGCGGCCAAAAACATTCAGTACTTC.

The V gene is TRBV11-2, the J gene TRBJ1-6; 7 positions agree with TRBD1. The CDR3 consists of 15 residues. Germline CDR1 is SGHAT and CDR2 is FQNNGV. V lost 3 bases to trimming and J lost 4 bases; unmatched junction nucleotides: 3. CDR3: CASSLGQTYNSPLHF. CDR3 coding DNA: TGTGCCAGCAGCTTGGGACAGACTTATAATTCACCCCTCCACTTT.

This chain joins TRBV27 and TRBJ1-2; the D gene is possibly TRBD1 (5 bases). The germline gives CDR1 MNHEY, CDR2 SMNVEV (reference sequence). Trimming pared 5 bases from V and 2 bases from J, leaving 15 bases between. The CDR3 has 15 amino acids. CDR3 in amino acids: CASSTLAGRNYGYTF. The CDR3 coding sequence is TGTGCCAGCAGTACCTTGGCAGGGAGGAACTATGGCTACACCTTC.

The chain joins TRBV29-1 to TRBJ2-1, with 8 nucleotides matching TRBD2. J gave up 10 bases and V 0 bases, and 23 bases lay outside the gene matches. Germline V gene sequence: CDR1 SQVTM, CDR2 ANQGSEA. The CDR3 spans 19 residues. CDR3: CSVEEGLGEGLSLNVEQFF. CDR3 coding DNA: TGCAGCGTTGAAGAGGGACTAGGGGAAGGTTTAAGCCTGAACGTGGAGCAGTTCTTC.

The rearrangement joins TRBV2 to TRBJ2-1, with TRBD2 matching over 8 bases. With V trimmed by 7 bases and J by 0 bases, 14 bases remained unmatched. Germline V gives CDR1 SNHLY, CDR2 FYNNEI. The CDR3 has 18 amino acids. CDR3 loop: CASIEGLAGRSSYNEQFF. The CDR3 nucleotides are TGTGCCAGCATTGAGGGCCTAGCGGGCCGGAGCTCCTACAATGAGCAGTTCTTC.

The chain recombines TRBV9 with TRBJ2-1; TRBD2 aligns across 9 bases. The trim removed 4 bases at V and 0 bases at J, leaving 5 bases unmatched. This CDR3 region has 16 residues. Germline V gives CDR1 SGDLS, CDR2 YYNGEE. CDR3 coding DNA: TGTGCCAGCAGCCTCCAAGCGGGAGGCTCCTACAATGAGCAGTTCTTC. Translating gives CASSLQAGGSYNEQFF.

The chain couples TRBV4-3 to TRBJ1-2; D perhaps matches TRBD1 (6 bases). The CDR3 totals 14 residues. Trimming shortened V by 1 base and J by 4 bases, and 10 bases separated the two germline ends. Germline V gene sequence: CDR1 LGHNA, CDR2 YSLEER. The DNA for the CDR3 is TGCGCCAGCAGCCAAGTGATGGGGGCCTATGGCTACACCTTC. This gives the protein CASSQVMGAYGYTF.

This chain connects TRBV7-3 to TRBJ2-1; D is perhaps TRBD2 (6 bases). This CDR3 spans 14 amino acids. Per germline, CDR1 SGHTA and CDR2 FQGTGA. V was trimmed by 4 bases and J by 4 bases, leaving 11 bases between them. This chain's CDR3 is CASSSPGEYNEQFF. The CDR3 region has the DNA TGTGCCAGCAGCTCGCCGGGAGAGTACAATGAGCAGTTCTTC.

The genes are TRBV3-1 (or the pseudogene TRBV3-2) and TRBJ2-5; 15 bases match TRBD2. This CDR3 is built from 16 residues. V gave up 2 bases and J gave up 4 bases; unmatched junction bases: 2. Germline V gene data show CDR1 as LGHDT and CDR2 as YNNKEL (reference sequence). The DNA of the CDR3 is TGTGCCAGCAGCCAAAGGACTAGCGGGGGGGGAGAGACCCAGTACTTC. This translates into CASSQRTSGGGETQYF.

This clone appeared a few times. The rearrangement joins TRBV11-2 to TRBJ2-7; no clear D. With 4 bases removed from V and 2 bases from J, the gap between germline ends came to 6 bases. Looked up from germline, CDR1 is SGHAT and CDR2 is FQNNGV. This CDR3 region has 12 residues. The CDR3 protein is CASSSTPYEQYF. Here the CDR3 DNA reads TGTGCCAGCAGCTCGACTCCCTACGAGCAGTACTTC.

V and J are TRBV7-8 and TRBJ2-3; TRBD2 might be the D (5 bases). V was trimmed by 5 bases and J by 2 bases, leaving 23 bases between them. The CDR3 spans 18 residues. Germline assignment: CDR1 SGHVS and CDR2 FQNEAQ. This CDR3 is CASSAPGRAGYFTDTQYF. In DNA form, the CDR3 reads TGTGCCAGCAGCGCCCCTGGGCGGGCAGGTTATTTCACAGATACGCAGTATTTT.

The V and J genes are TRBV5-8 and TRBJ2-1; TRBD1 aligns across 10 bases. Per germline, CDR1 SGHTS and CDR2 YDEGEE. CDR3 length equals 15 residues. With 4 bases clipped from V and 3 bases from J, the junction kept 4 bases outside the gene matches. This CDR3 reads CASSRGQGFYNEQFF. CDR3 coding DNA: TGTGCCAGCAGCCGGGGACAGGGGTTCTACAATGAGCAGTTCTTC.

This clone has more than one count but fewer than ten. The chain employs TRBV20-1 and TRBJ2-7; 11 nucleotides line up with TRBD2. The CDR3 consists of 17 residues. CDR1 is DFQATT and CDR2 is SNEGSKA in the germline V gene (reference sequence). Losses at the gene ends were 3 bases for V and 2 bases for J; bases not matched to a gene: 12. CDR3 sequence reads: CSASLAGGAARTYEQYF. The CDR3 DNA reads TGCAGTGCTAGTCTAGCGGGAGGTGCGGCCAGGACCTACGAGCAGTACTTC.